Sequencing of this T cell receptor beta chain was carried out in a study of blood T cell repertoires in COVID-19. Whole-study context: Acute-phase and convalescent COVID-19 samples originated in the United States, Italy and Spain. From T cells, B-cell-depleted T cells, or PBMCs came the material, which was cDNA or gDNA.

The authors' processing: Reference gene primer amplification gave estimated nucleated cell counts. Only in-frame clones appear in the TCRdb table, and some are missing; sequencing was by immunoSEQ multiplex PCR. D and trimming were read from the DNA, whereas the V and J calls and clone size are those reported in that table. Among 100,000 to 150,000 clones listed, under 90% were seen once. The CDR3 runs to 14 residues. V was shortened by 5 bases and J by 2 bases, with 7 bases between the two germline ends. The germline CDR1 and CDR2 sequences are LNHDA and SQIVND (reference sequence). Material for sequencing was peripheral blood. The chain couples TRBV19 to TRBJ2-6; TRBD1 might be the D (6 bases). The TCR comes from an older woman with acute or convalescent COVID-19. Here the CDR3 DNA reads TGTGCCAGTAGTGAGGGGGCTGGGGCCAACGTCCTGACTTTC. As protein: CASSEGAGANVLTF.